This T cell receptor (beta chain) derives from a study of shared clonotypes between healthy human individuals. CDR3 size: 15 residues. Germline CDR1 and CDR2: MNHEY and SMNVEV (reference sequence). V lost 2 bases, J lost 0 bases, and 8 bases lay in between. Some clones are missing from TCRdb's copy, which holds only in-frame ones; the method was immunoSEQ multiplex PCR. The data hold about 2.3 million clones, with approximately 95% observed a single time. As regards this clone: The antigen remains unidentified.

General study findings and limits: Across subsets, estimated richness was generally greater for naive than for memory populations. About 5% was the fraction of naive CD4 clonotypes found shared across a few donors.

The material sequenced was naive CD4+ T cells from PBMCs. The subset was: CD45RA+ positively selected. This TCR derives from a man younger than 30 in good health. Some clones in this sample may be carry-over from other donors' samples. V and J are TRBV27 and TRBJ2-1; D uncertain. In DNA form, the CDR3 reads TGTGCCAGCAGTTTAGTACTTCTCTCCTACAATGAGCAGTTCTTC. Residues: CASSLVLLSYNEQFF.